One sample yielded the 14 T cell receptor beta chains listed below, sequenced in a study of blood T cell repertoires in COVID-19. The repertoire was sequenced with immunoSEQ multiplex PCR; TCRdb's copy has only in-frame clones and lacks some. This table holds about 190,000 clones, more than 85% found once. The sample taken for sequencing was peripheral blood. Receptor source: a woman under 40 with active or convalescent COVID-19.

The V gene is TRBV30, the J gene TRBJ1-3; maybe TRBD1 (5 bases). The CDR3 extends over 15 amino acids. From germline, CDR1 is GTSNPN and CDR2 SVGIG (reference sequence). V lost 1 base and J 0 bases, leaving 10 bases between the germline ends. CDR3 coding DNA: TGTGCCTGGAGTGGGCACAGGAGCTCTGGAAACACCATATATTTT. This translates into CAWSGHRSSGNTIYF. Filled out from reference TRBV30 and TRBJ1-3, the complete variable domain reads SQTIHQWPATLVQPVGSPLSLECTVEGTSNPNLYWYRQAAGRGLQLLFYSVGIGQISSEVPQNLSASRPQDRQFILSSKKLLLSDSGFYLCAWSGHRSSGNTIYFGEGSWLTVV.

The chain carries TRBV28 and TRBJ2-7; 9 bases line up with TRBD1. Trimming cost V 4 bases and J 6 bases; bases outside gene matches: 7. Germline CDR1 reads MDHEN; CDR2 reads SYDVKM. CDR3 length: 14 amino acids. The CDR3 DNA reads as TGTGCCAGCAGTTCGACAGGGGGGTGGCGCGAGCAGTACTTC. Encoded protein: CASSSTGGWREQYF.

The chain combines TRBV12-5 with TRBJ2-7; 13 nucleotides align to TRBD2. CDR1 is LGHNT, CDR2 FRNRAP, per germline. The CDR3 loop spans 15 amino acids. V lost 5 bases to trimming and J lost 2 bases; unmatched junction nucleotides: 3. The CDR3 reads CASGPGLAGAYEQYF. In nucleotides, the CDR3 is TGTGCTAGTGGTCCTGGACTAGCGGGGGCCTACGAGCAGTACTTC.

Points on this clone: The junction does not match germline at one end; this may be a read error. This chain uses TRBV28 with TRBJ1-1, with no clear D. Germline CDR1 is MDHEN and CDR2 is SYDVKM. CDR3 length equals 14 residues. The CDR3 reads CTSSLAQSNTEAFF. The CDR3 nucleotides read TGTACCAGCAGTTTGGCACAGTCGAACACTGAAGCTTTCTTT.

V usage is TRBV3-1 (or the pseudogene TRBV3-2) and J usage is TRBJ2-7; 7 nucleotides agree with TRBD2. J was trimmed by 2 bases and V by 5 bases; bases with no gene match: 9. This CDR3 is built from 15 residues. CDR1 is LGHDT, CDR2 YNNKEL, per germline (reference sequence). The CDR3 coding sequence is TGTGCCAGCAGCTACATTAGCGGGCCAACCTACGAGCAGTACTTC. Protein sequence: CASSYISGPTYEQYF.

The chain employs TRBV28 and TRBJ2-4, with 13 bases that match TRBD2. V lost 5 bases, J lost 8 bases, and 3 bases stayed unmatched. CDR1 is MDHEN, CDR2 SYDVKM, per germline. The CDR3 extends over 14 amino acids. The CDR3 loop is CASSPGLAGDIQYF. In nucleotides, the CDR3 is TGTGCCAGCAGTCCTGGACTAGCGGGGGACATTCAGTACTTC.

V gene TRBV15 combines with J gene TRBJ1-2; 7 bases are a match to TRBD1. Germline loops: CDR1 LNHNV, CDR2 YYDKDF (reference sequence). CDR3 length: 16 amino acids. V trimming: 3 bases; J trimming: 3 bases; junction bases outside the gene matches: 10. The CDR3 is CATSSRYTQGDYGYTF. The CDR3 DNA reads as TGTGCCACCAGCAGCCGTTACACCCAGGGGGACTATGGCTACACCTTC.

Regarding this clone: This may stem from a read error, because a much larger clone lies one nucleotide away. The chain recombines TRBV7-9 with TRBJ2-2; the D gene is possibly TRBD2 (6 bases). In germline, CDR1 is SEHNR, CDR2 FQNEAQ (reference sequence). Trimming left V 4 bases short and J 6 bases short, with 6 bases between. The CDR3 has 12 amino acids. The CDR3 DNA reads TGTGCCAGCAGCTCGGGAGCCGGGGAGCTGTTTTTT. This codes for CASSSGAGELFF.

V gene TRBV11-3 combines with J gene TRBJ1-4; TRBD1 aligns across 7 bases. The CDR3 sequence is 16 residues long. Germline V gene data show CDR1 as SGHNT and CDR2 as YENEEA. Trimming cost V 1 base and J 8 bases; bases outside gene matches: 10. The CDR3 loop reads CASSLGDSTGREKLFF. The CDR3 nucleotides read TGTGCCAGCAGCTTAGGTGATTCGACAGGGAGAGAAAAACTGTTTTTT.

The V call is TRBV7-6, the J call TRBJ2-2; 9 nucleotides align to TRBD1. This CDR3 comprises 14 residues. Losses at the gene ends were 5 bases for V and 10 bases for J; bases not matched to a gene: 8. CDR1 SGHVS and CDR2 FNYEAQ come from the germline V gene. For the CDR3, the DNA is TGTGCCAGCAGCATACAGGGGGCGCCTGTGGAGCTGTTTTTT. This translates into CASSIQGAPVELFF.

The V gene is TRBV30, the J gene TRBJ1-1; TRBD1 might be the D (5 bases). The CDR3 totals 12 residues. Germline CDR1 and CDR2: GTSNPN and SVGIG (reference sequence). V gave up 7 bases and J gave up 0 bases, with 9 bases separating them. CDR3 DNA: TGTGCCTCCAGGGCCATGAACACTGAAGCTTTCTTT. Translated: CASRAMNTEAFF.

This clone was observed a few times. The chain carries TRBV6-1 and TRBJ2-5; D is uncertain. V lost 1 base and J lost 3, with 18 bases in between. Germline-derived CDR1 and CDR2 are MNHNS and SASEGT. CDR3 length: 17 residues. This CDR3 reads CASSEGSGRNLKETQYF. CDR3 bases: TGTGCCAGCAGTGAAGGTTCTGGGCGCAATTTAAAAGAGACCCAGTACTTC.

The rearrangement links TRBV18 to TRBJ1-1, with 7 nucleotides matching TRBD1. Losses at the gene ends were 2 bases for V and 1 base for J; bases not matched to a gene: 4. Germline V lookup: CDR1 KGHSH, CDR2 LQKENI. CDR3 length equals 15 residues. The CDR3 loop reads CASSPRRTGNTEAFF. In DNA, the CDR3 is TGTGCCAGCTCACCAAGGCGGACAGGGAACACTGAAGCTTTCTTT.

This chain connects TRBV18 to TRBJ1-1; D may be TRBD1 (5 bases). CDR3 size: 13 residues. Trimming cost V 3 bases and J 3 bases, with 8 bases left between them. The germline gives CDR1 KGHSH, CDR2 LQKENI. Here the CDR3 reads CASSPGRDTEAFF. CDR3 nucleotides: TGTGCCAGCTCACCCGGCAGGGACACTGAAGCTTTCTTT.